This entry lists 29 T cell receptor beta chains sequenced from one sample in a study of Ad26.COV2.S vaccination and SARS-CoV-2 variants (dated by TCRdb to the early 2020s). The treatment or condition tag for this specimen amounts to: around 19 received Ad26.COV2.S at low or high dose, single or two shots; 5 received placebo; per-sample allocation not given. Repertoires of vaccine and placebo recipients were sequenced from samples collected on day 63 after the first injection. Library preparation employed the immunoSEQ multiplex PCR assay. Entries here come from immuneACCESS through TCRdb and include only in-frame sequences with V and J called. Some clones fail to appear in such tables; in the studies checked, an unresolved V gene covers under half of the shortfall, and the cause of the remainder is unknown. This sample is represented by hundreds of thousands of clones; 80% to 95% of them were singletons. Approximately 12% of the sample is held by the ten biggest clonotypes.

The source was peripheral blood, collected in a trial of Ad26.COV2.S vaccine versus placebo. Receptors were obtained from a person aged 18-65 years who received the Ad26.COV2.S COVID-19 vaccine or a placebo.

The rearrangement uses TRBV29-1 and TRBJ2-1, with 14 positions matching TRBD2. The CDR3 has 16 residues. Looked up from germline, CDR1 is SQVTM and CDR2 is ANQGSEA. V lost 7 bases and J lost 3; bases outside the gene matches: 8. In DNA form, the CDR3 reads TGCAGCGCCGTGGGGACTAGCGGGAGACGCTACAATGAGCAGTTCTTC. Translated: CSAVGTSGRRYNEQFF.

V usage is TRBV19 and J usage is TRBJ1-6; D remains unclear. The CDR3 runs to 16 residues. V was trimmed by 9 bases and J by 3 bases, leaving 18 bases between them. Germline CDR1 is LNHDA and CDR2 is SQIVND (reference sequence). The CDR3: CASNERGGSYNSPLHF. CDR3 in DNA: TGTGCCAGCAACGAGAGAGGAGGAAGCTATAATTCACCCCTCCACTTT.

The chain uses TRBV2 and TRBJ2-7, with D possibly being TRBD1 (5 bases). The CDR3 contains 12 residues. The germline gives CDR1 SNHLY, CDR2 FYNNEI. The germline V and J ends were trimmed by 6 bases and 6 bases, with 12 bases remaining between them. DNA for the CDR3: TGTGCCAGCAGCTCCGACAGTACCGAGCAGTACTTC. Translated: CASSSDSTEQYF.

This sequence joins TRBV12-3 or TRBV12-4 and TRBJ2-3; D is unclear. The CDR3 sequence is 13 residues long. V lost 3 bases to trimming and J lost 0 bases, with 4 bases between them. Written as DNA, the CDR3 is TGTGCCAGCAGTTTCCTTAGCACAGATACGCAGTATTTT. It yields the protein CASSFLSTDTQYF.

This chain joins TRBV11-3 and TRBJ2-2, with D hard to call. Germline V gives CDR1 SGHNT, CDR2 YENEEA. This CDR3 is built from 13 residues. V was clipped by 5 bases and J by 1 base, with 5 bases between them. The CDR3 DNA reads as TGTGCCAGCAGCCCTTGGAACACCGGGGAGCTGTTTTTT. It is translated as CASSPWNTGELFF.

The gene calls are TRBV7-2 and TRBJ1-1; D is unclear. CDR3 length: 13 residues. The germline V gene encodes CDR1 SGHTA and CDR2 FQGNSA. Trimming stripped 5 bases from V and 5 bases from J, with 12 bases between. The CDR3 loop reads CASSLFLGTEAFF. CDR3 nucleotide sequence: TGTGCCAGCAGCCTCTTTCTGGGGACTGAAGCTTTCTTT.

The chain combines TRBV29-1 with TRBJ2-7, with TRBD1 matching over 10 bases. The junction had 6 bases not matched to a gene; V was cut back by 5 bases and J by 5 bases. Germline CDR1 SQVTM, CDR2 ANQGSEA. The CDR3 extends over 13 amino acids. The CDR3 bases are TGCAGCGTTCCGACAGGGGGCAGCAACGAGCAGTACTTC. The encoded protein is CSVPTGGSNEQYF.

This chain connects TRBV3-1 (or the pseudogene TRBV3-2) to TRBJ2-1; D is unclear. The V end was cut by 3 bases, the J end by 0 bases, with 9 bases between. The CDR3 covers 15 residues. CDR1 LGHDT and CDR2 YNNKEL come from the germline V gene (reference sequence). The CDR3 spells CASSQGESSYNEQFF. The CDR3 nucleotides are TGTGCCAGCAGCCAGGGTGAAAGCTCCTACAATGAGCAGTTCTTC.

J is TRBJ2-5 and V is TRBV10-1; D call uncertain. Germline-derived CDR1 and CDR2 are WNHNN and SYGVQD (reference sequence). The ends were cut back, 4 bases at V and 0 bases at J, with 6 bases in the middle. There are 13 residues in the CDR3. The CDR3 here is CASSAWDQETQYF. CDR3 nucleotides: TGCGCCAGCAGTGCTTGGGACCAAGAGACCCAGTACTTC.

V and J are TRBV28 and TRBJ2-7; 7 positions match TRBD1. Trimming at V came to 5 bases and at J to 9 bases, leaving 13 bases not matched to a gene. The V gene's germline CDR1 is MDHEN and CDR2 SYDVKM. The CDR3 sequence is 14 residues long. CDR3 sequence: CASSKTGTVFPQYF. Here the CDR3 DNA reads TGTGCCAGCAGTAAAACCGGGACAGTGTTCCCGCAGTACTTC.

The chain combines TRBV5-1 with TRBJ1-1, with D uncertain. Per germline, CDR1 SGHRS and CDR2 YFSETQ. V shed 0 bases and J shed 7 bases, with 10 bases lying between them. This CDR3 has 13 residues. In DNA form, the CDR3 reads TGCGCCAGCAGCTTGGATACCCCGAGTGAAGCTTTCTTT. Residues: CASSLDTPSEAFF.

The chain has TRBV5-5 and TRBJ2-5; D call uncertain. CDR3 length: 16 residues. V gave up 0 bases and J gave up 2 bases, with 14 bases separating them. Looked up from germline, CDR1 is SGHKS and CDR2 is YYEKEE (reference sequence). CDR3 sequence: CASSLALGSFQETQYF. CDR3 nucleotides: TGTGCCAGCAGCTTGGCCCTGGGGTCTTTTCAAGAGACCCAGTACTTC. The full variable domain, rest sourced from reference TRBV5-5 and TRBJ2-5, is DAGVTQSPTHLIKTRGQQVTLRCSPISGHKSVSWYQQVLGQGPQFIFQYYEKEERGRGNFPDRFSARQFPNYSSELNVNALLLGDSALYLCASSLALGSFQETQYFGPGTRLLVL.

The rearrangement joins TRBV7-2 to TRBJ1-2; 12 bases are shared with TRBD1. The V segment lost 5 bases and the J segment 6 bases; nucleotides outside the gene matches: 7. This CDR3 contains 15 residues. Per germline, CDR1 SGHTA and CDR2 FQGNSA. As DNA, the CDR3 is TGTGCCAGCAGCGGATGGGACAGGGGGCACGATGGCTACACCTTC. It yields the protein CASSGWDRGHDGYTF.

The V gene is TRBV7-9, the J gene TRBJ2-1; D remains unclear. The V gene's germline CDR1 is SEHNR and CDR2 FQNEAQ (reference sequence). This CDR3 is built from 12 residues. V shed 5 bases and J shed 7 bases, with 9 bases lying between them. CDR3 in amino acids: CASSPSPNEQFF. The CDR3 region has the DNA TGTGCCAGCAGCCCCTCGCCGAATGAGCAGTTCTTC. Full variable domain (remainder filled in from reference TRBV7-9 and TRBJ2-1): DTGVSQNPRHKITKRGQNVTFRCDPISEHNRLYWYRQTLGQGPEFLTYFQNEAQLEKSRLLSDRFSAERPKGSFSTLEIQRTEQGDSAMYLCASSPSPNEQFFGPGTRLTVL.

This clone was observed once. The chain is built from TRBV4-3 and TRBJ1-1; 8 bases match TRBD1. CDR1 and CDR2 (germline): LGHNA, YSLEER. The CDR3 extends over 15 amino acids. J lost 6 bases, V lost 0 bases, and 6 bases had no gene match. The CDR3 loop is CASSQDLPGGSEAFF. CDR3 sequence (DNA): TGCGCCAGCAGCCAAGATCTCCCAGGGGGCTCTGAAGCTTTCTTT.

This clone was seen just once. The chain links TRBV20-1 to TRBJ2-1, with 9 bases identical to TRBD1. This CDR3 is built from 13 residues. V lost 3 bases, J lost 6 bases, and 3 bases stayed unmatched. Germline assignment: CDR1 DFQATT and CDR2 SNEGSKA (reference sequence). The CDR3 region is CSASHRGPNEQFF. Here the CDR3 DNA reads TGCAGTGCTAGTCACAGGGGGCCCAATGAGCAGTTCTTC.

CDR3 sequence (DNA): TGTGCCAGCAGCGTAGTTCCCGGGTCCCAAGCTAGCGGGGAGCTGTTTTTT. Translated, it gives CASSVVPGSQASGELFF. V gene TRBV9 combines with J gene TRBJ2-2; D is uncertain. The germline gives CDR1 SGDLS, CDR2 YYNGEE. With 0 bases removed from V and 7 bases from J, the gap between germline ends came to 19 bases. CDR3 length: 17 amino acids.

CDR3 nucleotide sequence: TGTGCCAGCAGCCCCGGGGGCCGATCCTACAATGAGCAGTTCTTC. Residues: CASSPGGRSYNEQFF. This sequence joins TRBV7-2 and TRBJ2-1; possibly TRBD1 or TRBD2 for D (6 bases each). Trimming left V 5 bases short and J 1 base short, with 12 bases between. This CDR3 comprises 15 residues. Looked up from germline, CDR1 is SGHTA and CDR2 is FQGNSA.

The rearrangement uses TRBV28 and TRBJ2-1, with D tentatively TRBD1 (6 bases). Germline CDR1 is MDHEN and CDR2 is SYDVKM. Trimming removed 4 bases at V and 4 bases at J, with 11 bases between. The CDR3 is 14 residues long. CDR3 residues: CASSSRQAYNEQFF. The CDR3 bases are TGTGCCAGCAGTTCCCGACAGGCATACAATGAGCAGTTCTTC.

The genes are TRBV2 and TRBJ1-1, with TRBD1 matching over 7 bases. V gave up 6 bases and J gave up 11 bases; unmatched junction bases: 9. The V gene's germline CDR1 is SNHLY and CDR2 FYNNEI. The CDR3 spans 12 residues. In nucleotides, the CDR3 is TGTGCCAGCAGCGGGGAGGGGACAGTGGCTTTCTTT. The encoded protein is CASSGEGTVAFF.

The V gene is TRBV11-3, the J gene TRBJ1-2; D is uncertain. Trimming took off 6 bases at V and 9 bases at J, with 11 bases between the two ends. This CDR3 spans 11 amino acids. Per germline, CDR1 SGHNT and CDR2 YENEEA. CDR3 protein: CASRRIVRYTF. In nucleotides, the CDR3 is TGTGCCAGCAGGCGGATAGTTCGCTACACCTTC.

The chain joins TRBV14 to TRBJ2-5; 11 bases map to TRBD2. The ends lost 4 bases at V and 2 bases at J; junction bases unmatched: 6. There are 16 residues in the CDR3. Germline V lookup: CDR1 SGHDN, CDR2 FVKESK. The CDR3 loop is CASSLPGTSGQETQYF. For the CDR3, the DNA is TGTGCCAGCAGCCTACCCGGGACTAGCGGACAAGAGACCCAGTACTTC.

J is TRBJ2-1 and V is TRBV29-1, with D perhaps TRBD2 (5 bases). Trimming cost V 2 bases and J 5 bases, with 13 bases left between them. The germline gives CDR1 SQVTM, CDR2 ANQGSEA. The CDR3 is 14 amino acids. CDR3: CSVESGGLDNEQFF. The DNA for the CDR3 is TGCAGCGTTGAATCCGGAGGACTCGACAATGAGCAGTTCTTC.

The chain combines TRBV12-5 with TRBJ2-5; 8 bases line up with TRBD2. The CDR3 has 15 residues. Germline V CDR1 and CDR2: LGHNT, FRNRAP. V lost 4 bases, J lost 2 bases, and 6 bases stayed unmatched. Here the CDR3 DNA reads TGTGCTAGTGGTTCCGGACTAGCAGTGCAAGAGACCCAGTACTTC. It yields the protein CASGSGLAVQETQYF.

V is TRBV7-7 and J is TRBJ2-2; D may be TRBD2 (6 bases). Germline CDR1 reads SSHAT; CDR2 reads FNYEAQ (reference sequence). Trimming removed 4 bases from V and 6 bases from J, with 15 bases in between. The CDR3 loop spans 15 amino acids. The CDR3 coding sequence is TGTGCCAGCAGCTCCACTACTAGCTACCCCGGGGAGCTGTTTTTT. It is translated as CASSSTTSYPGELFF.

Only one count was recorded for this clone. This rearrangement joins TRBV6-5 to TRBJ2-3; D could derive from TRBD1 or TRBD2 (5 bases each). Between the trimmed V and J ends, which lost 5 bases and 5 bases, there was a span of 11 bases. The CDR3 runs to 13 residues. Germline CDR1 and CDR2: MNHEY and SVGAGI. The CDR3 DNA sequence: TGTGCCAGCAGTAGGGACCTCGTAGATACGCAGTATTTT. Amino acid sequence: CASSRDLVDTQYF.

The V call is TRBV29-1, the J call TRBJ2-1; TRBD2 might be the D (7 bases). The germline V gene encodes CDR1 SQVTM and CDR2 ANQGSEA. V was cut by 3 bases and J by 7 bases, with 16 bases left in between. The CDR3 covers 14 residues. As DNA, the CDR3 is TGCAGCGTTGATGGACTAGGGGGAAAGAATGAGCAGTTCTTC. Residues: CSVDGLGGKNEQFF.

The chain carries TRBV6-5 and TRBJ2-7, with D unresolved. Germline loops: CDR1 MNHEY, CDR2 SVGAGI. Trimming removed 6 bases at V and 0 bases at J, with 12 bases between. The CDR3 loop spans 14 amino acids. The CDR3 bases are TGTGCCAGCAGAAGAGACACGAGCTCCTACGAGCAGTACTTC. Translation: CASRRDTSSYEQYF.

This clone was observed once. The chain combines TRBV7-9 with TRBJ1-1; possibly TRBD1 for D (6 bases). Trimming shortened V by 7 bases and J by 4 bases, and 16 bases separated the two germline ends. CDR3 length equals 14 residues. Germline V gene lookup returns CDR1 SEHNR and CDR2 FQNEAQ (reference sequence). In DNA form, the CDR3 reads TGTGCCAGCATACGCTTGGGGGCTAGCACTGAAGCTTTCTTT. Residues: CASIRLGASTEAFF. Together with reference TRBV7-9 and TRBJ1-1, the CDR3 gives the full variable domain: DTGVSQNPRHKITKRGQNVTFRCDPISEHNRLYWYRQTLGQGPEFLTYFQNEAQLEKSRLLSDRFSAERPKGSFSTLEIQRTEQGDSAMYLCASIRLGASTEAFFGQGTRLTVV.